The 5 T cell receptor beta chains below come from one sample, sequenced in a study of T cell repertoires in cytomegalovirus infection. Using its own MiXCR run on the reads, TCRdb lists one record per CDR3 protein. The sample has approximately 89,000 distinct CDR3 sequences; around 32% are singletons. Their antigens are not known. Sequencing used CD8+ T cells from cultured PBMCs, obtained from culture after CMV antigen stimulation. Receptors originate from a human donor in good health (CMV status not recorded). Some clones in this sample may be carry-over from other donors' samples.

CDR3 loop: CASSPLPQGNSPLHF. The DNA of the CDR3 is TGTGCCAGCAGTCCACTCCCACAGGGGAATTCACCCCTCCACTTT. This sequence joins TRBV27 and TRBJ1-6, with 7 bases aligning to TRBD1. This CDR3 region has 15 residues. The V segment lost 5 bases and the J segment 7 bases; nucleotides outside the gene matches: 8. Germline V lookup: CDR1 MNHEY, CDR2 SMNVEV (reference sequence).

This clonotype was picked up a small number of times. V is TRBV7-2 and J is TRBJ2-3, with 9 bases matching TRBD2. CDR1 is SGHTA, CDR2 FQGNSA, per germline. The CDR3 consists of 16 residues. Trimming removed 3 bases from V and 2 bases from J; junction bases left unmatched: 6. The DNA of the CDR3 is TGTGCCAGCAGCTTGGCTAGCGGGATGGTCACAGATACGCAGTATTTT. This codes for CASSLASGMVTDTQYF.

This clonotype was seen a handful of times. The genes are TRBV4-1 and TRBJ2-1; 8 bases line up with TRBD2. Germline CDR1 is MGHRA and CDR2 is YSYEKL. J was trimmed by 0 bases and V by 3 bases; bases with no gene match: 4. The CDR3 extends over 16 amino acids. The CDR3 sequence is CASSQVAGSSYNEQFF. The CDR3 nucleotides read TGCGCCAGCAGCCAGGTAGCGGGGAGCTCCTACAATGAGCAGTTCTTC.

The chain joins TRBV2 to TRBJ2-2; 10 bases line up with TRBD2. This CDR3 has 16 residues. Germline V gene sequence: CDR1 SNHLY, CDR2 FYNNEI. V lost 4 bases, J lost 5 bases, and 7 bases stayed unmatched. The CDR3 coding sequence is TGTGCCAGCAGTGCGGTGGTAGCGGGGGGAACCGGGGAGCTGTTTTTT. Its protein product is CASSAVVAGGTGELFF.

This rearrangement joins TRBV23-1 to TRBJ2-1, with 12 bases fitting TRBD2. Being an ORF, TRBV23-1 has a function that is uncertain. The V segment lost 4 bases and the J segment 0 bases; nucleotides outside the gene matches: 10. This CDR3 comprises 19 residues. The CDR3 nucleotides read TGCGCCAGCAGTCTCCGACTAGCGGGGGCCCCGAGCTCCTACAATGAGCAGTTCTTC. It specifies CASSLRLAGAPSSYNEQFF.